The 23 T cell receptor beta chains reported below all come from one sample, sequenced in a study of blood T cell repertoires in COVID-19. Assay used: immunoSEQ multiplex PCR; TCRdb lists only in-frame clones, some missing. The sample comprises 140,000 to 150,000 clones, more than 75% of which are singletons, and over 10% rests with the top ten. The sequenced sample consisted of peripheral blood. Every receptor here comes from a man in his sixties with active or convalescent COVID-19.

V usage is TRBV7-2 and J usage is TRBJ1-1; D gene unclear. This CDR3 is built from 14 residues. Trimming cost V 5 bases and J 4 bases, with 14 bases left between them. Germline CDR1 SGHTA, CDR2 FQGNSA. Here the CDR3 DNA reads TGTGCCAGCAGCCCCCCGCGGGGTTCCACTGAAGCTTTCTTT. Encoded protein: CASSPPRGSTEAFF.

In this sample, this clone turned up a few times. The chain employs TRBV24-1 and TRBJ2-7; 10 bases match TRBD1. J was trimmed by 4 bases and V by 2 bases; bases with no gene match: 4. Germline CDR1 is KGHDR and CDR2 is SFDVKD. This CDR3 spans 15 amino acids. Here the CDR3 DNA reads TGTGCCACCAGTGATTGGACAGGGGGAGGATACGAGCAGTACTTC. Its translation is CATSDWTGGGYEQYF.

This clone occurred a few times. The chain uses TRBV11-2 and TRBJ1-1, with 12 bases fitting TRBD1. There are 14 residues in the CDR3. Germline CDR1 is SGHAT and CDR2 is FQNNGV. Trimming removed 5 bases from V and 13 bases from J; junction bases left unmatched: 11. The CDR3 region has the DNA TGTGCCAGCAGCCCCGCGGGACAGGGGGCAAGTGTTTTCTTT. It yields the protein CASSPAGQGASVFF.

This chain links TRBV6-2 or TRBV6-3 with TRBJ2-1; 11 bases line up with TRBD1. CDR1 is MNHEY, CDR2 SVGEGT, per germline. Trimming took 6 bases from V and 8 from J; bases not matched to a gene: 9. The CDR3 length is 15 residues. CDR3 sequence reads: CASSSRDRGGDEQFF. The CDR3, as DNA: TGTGCCAGCAGCAGCCGGGACAGGGGGGGGGATGAGCAGTTCTTC.

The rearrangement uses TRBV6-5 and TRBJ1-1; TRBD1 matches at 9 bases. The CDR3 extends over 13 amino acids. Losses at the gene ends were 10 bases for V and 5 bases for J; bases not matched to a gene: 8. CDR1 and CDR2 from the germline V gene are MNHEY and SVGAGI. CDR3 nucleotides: TGTGCCACCATACAGGGGGCTGTGACTGAAGCTTTCTTT. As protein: CATIQGAVTEAFF.

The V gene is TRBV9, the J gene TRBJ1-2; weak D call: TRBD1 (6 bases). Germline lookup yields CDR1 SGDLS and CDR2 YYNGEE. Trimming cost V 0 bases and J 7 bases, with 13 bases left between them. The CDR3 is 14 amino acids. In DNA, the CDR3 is TGTGCCAGCAGCGTAGGAGGATACAGGGTTGGCTACACCTTC. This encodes CASSVGGYRVGYTF.

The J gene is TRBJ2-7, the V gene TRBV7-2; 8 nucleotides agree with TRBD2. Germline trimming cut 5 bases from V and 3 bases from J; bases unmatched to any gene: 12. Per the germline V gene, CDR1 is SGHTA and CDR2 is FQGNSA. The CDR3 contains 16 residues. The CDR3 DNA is TGTGCCAGCAGCCCAAGAAGCGGGAGTTGGTTCTACGAGCAGTACTTC. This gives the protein CASSPRSGSWFYEQYF.

The CDR3 spells CASSARQGGTEAFF. The CDR3 DNA sequence: TGTGCCAGCAGCGCCCGACAGGGTGGAACTGAAGCTTTCTTT. This chain links TRBV9 with TRBJ1-1; 7 positions match TRBD1. V gave up 3 bases and J gave up 5 bases; unmatched junction bases: 7. Germline assignment: CDR1 SGDLS and CDR2 YYNGEE. The CDR3 loop spans 14 amino acids.

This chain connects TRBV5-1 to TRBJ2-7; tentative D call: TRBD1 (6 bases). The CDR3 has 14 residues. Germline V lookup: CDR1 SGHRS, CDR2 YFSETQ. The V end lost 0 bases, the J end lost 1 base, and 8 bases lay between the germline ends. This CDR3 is CASSLAGTSYEQYF. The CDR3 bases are TGCGCCAGCAGCTTGGCCGGGACATCCTACGAGCAGTACTTC. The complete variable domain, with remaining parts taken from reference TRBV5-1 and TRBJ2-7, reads KAGVTQTPRYLIKTRGQQVTLSCSPISGHRSVSWYQQTPGQGLQFLFEYFSETQRNKGNFPGRFSGRQFSNSRSEMNVSTLELGDSALYLCASSLAGTSYEQYFGPGTRLTVT.

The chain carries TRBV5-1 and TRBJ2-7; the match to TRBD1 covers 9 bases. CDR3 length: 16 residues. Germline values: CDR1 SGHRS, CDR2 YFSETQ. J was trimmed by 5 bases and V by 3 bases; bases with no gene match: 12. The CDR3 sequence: CASSYTSGTGWDEQYF. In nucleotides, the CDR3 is TGCGCCAGCAGCTACACCTCCGGGACAGGGTGGGACGAGCAGTACTTC.

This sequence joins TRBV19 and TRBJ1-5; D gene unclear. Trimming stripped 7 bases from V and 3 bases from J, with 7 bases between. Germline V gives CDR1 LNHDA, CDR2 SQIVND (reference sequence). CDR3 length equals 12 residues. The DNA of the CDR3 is TGTGCCAGTACAGTTTACAATCAGCCCCAGCATTTT. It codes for CASTVYNQPQHF.

CDR3 loop: CASSYRASGRLDTQYF. The CDR3 DNA sequence: TGTGCCAGCAGTTACCGGGCTAGCGGGAGATTAGATACGCAGTATTTT. The V and J genes are TRBV6-2 or TRBV6-3 and TRBJ2-3, with 10 bases lining up with TRBD2. The V gene end was trimmed by 2 bases and the J gene end by 5 bases; junction bases not matched to a gene: 7. In germline, CDR1 is MNHEY, CDR2 SVGEGT. This CDR3 has 16 amino acids.

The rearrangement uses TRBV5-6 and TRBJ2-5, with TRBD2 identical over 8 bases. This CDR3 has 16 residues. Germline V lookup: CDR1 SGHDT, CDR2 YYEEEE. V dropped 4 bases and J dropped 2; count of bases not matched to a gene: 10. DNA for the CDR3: TGTGCCAGCAGCCCCCTCCAAGCGGGAGTACAAGAGACCCAGTACTTC. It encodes CASSPLQAGVQETQYF.

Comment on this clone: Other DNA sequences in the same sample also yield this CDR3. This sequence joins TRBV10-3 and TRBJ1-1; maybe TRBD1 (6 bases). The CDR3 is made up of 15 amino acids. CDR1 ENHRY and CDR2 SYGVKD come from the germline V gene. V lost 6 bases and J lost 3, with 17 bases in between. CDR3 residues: CAISTTGGLDTEAFF. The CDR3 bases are TGTGCCATCAGCACTACTGGGGGCTTGGACACTGAAGCTTTCTTT.

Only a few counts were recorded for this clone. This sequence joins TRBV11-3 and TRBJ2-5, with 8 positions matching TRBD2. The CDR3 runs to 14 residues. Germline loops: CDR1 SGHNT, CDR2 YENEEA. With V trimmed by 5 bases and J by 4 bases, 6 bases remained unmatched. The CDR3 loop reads CASSLGGAGETQYF. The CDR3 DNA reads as TGTGCCAGCAGCCTCGGGGGGGCAGGAGAGACCCAGTACTTC.

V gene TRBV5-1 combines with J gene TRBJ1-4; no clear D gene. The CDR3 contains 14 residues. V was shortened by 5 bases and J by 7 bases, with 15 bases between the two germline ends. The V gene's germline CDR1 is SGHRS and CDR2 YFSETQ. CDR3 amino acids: CASSSTSKAEKLFF. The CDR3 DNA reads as TGCGCCAGCAGTTCGACTTCTAAGGCTGAAAAACTGTTTTTT.

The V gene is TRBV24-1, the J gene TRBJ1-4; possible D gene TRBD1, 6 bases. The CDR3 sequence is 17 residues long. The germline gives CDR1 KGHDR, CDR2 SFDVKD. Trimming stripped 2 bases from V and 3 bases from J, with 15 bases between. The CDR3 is CATSDSRGGPSNEKLFF. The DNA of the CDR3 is TGTGCCACCAGTGATTCGCGGGGGGGGCCATCTAATGAAAAACTGTTTTTT.

CDR3 DNA: TGTGCCAGCAGCCCTATACCCACAGCGGGATCTGGGGGGGAGCTGTTTTTT. Residues: CASSPIPTAGSGGELFF. V and J are TRBV7-6 and TRBJ2-2, with 7 bases aligning to TRBD2. The CDR3 has 17 amino acids. The V gene end was trimmed by 5 bases and the J gene end by 8 bases; junction bases not matched to a gene: 17. Germline V gene sequence: CDR1 SGHVS, CDR2 FNYEAQ.

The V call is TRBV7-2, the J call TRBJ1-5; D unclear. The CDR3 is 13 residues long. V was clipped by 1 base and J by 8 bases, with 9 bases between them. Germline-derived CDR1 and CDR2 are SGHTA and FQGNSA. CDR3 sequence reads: CASSLDFVEPQHF. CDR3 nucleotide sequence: TGTGCCAGCAGCTTAGATTTTGTAGAGCCCCAGCATTTT.

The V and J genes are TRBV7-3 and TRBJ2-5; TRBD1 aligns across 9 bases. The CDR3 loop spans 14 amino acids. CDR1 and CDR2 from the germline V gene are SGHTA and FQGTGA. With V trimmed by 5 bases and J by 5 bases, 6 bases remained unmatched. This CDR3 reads CASSPGTGYETQYF. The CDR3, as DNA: TGTGCCAGCAGCCCCGGGACAGGGTACGAGACCCAGTACTTC.

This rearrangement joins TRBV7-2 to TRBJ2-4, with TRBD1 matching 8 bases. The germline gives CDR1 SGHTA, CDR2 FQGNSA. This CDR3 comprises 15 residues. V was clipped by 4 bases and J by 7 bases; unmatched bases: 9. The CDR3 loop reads CASSSDRVLGNIQYF. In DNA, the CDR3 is TGTGCCAGCAGCTCGGACAGGGTCTTGGGGAACATTCAGTACTTC.

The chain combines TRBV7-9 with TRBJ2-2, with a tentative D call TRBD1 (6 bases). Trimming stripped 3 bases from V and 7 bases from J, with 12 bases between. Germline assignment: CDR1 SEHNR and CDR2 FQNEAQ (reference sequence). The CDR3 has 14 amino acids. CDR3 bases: TGTGCCAGCAGCTTCGGACAGATAGACGGGGAGCTGTTTTTT. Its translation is CASSFGQIDGELFF.

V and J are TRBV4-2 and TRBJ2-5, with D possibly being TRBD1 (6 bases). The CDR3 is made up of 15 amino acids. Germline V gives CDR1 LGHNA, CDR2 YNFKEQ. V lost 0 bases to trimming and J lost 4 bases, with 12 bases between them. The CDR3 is CASSQEGARSETQYF. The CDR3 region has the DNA TGTGCCAGCAGCCAAGAGGGGGCCCGGTCAGAGACCCAGTACTTC.